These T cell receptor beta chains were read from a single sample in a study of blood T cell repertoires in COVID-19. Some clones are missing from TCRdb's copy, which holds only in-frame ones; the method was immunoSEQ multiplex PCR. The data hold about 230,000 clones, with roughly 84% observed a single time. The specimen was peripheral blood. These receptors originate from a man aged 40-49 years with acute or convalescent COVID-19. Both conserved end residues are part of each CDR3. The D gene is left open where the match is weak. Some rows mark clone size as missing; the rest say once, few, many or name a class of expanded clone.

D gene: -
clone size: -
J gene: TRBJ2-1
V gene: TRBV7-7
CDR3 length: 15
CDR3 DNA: TGTGCTAGCAGCTCAAACACAGGGTGGGGCAATGAGCAGTTCTTC
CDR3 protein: CASSSNTGWGNEQFF

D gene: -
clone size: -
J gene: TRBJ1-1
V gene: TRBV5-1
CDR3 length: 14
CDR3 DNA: TGCGCCAGCAGACTACGGGCGCGGGACACTGAAGCTTTCTTT
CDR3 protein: CASRLRARDTEAFF

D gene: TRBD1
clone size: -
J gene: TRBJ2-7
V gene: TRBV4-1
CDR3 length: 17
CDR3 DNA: TGCGCCAGCAGCGATTTCCGGGGACAGGGAGGAACCTACGAGCAGTACTTC
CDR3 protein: CASSDFRGQGGTYEQYF

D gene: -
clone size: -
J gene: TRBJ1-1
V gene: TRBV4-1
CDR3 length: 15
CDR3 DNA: TGCGCCAGCAGCCAGGAGGTCGGGGGGCTCTCTGAAGCTTTCTTT
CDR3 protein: CASSQEVGGLSEAFF

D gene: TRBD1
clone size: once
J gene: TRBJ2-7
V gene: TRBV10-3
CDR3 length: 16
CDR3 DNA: TGTGCCATCAGTGACAACCGGGACAGGGCGGCCTACGAGCAGTACTTC
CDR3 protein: CAISDNRDRAAYEQYF

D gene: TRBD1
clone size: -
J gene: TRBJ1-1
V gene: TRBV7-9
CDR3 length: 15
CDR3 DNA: TGTGCCAGCAGCCCCTGGACAGGCATAAACACTGAAGCTTTCTTT
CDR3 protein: CASSPWTGINTEAFF

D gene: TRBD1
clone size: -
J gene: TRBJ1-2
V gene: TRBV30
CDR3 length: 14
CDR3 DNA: TGTGCCTGGATCGCCCGTGGGACAGGGGGCGGCTACACCTTC
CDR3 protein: CAWIARGTGGGYTF

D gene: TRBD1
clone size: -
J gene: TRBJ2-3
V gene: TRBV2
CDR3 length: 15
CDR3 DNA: TGTGCCAGCAGTTTCGGGACAGGGAGCACAGATACGCAGTATTTT
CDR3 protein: CASSFGTGSTDTQYF

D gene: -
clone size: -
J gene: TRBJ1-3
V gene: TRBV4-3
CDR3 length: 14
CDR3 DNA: TGCGCCAGCAGCCAAGAGGAGGGATTAAACACCATATATTTT
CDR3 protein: CASSQEEGLNTIYF

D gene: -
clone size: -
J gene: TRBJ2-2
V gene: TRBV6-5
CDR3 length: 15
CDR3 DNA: TGTGCCAGCAGGGGGCGCCAATTGAACACCGGGGAGCTGTTTTTT
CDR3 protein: CASRGRQLNTGELFF

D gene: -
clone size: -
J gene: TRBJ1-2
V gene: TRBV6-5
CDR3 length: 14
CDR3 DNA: TGTGCCAGCAGTCCTGACCGGGGATCCTATGGCTACACCTTC
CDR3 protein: CASSPDRGSYGYTF